The 19 T cell receptor beta chains below all came from one sample that was sequenced in a study of blood T cells in healthy people across ages. With a J-beta primer mix and a sample-barcoded 5' primer, a second PCR ran roughly 6 to 11 cycles. MiXCR, applied by TCRdb to the 5' RACE reads, yields one record per CDR3 protein. The repertoire consists of more than 900,000 distinct CDR3 sequences, with 25% to 35% occurring once and the leading ten covering more than 8.5%. These data also formed part of another study, on T cells of mothers and their children.

Sequencing was performed on blood. Every receptor here comes from a woman between 35 and 50 years old in good health.

This clonotype has more than one count but fewer than ten. The gene calls are TRBV12-3 or TRBV12-4 and TRBJ2-1, with TRBD1 identical over 11 bases. V shed 6 bases, J shed 2 bases, and the junction held 3 bases outside the gene matches. This CDR3 is 15 amino acids long. CDR3 sequence (DNA): TGTGCCAGCAGGGGACAGGGGGGAACCTACAATGAGCAGTTCTTC. It codes for CASRGQGGTYNEQFF.

This clonotype showed up just a few times. The rearrangement joins TRBV20-1 to TRBJ1-2, with D hard to call. CDR3 length: 11 residues. The V gene lost 0 bases and the J gene lost 6 bases, with 5 bases spanning the gap. CDR1 DFQATT and CDR2 SNEGSKA come from the germline V gene (reference sequence). The CDR3 DNA is TGCAGTGCTAGAGAAGGACATGGCTACACCTTC. As protein: CSAREGHGYTF.

V is TRBV20-1 and J is TRBJ2-3, with D possibly TRBD1 on 5 matching bases. The CDR3 length is 13 residues. V was pared by 4 bases and J by 5 bases, with 13 bases between. Looked up from germline, CDR1 is DFQATT and CDR2 is SNEGSKA (reference sequence). Here the CDR3 reads CSAIEGARDTQYF. CDR3 nucleotides: TGCAGTGCTATAGAAGGGGCACGAGATACGCAGTATTTT.

This clonotype was detected only a few times. The V call is TRBV28, the J call TRBJ2-1; 7 bases fit TRBD1. Per germline, CDR1 MDHEN and CDR2 SYDVKM. Losses at the gene ends were 6 bases for V and 0 bases for J; bases not matched to a gene: 14. The CDR3 has 18 amino acids. The CDR3 spells CASSIRRGLGSSYNEQFF. CDR3 coding DNA: TGTGCCAGCAGCATACGAAGGGGGCTGGGGAGCTCCTACAATGAGCAGTTCTTC. The full variable domain, with the rest looked up from reference TRBV28 and TRBJ2-1, is DVKVTQSSRYLVKRTGEKVFLECVQDMDHENMFWYRQDPGLGLRLIYFSYDVKMKEKGDIPEGYSVSREKKERFSLILESASTNQTSMYLCASSIRRGLGSSYNEQFFGPGTRLTVL.

A note on this clonotype: A read error is possible here, since a much larger clone lies one base away. V gene TRBV7-8 combines with J gene TRBJ2-7, with D maybe TRBD1 (6 bases). TRBJ2-5 explains the end of the DNA better; the J call may be wrong. Germline values: CDR1 SGHVS, CDR2 FQNEAQ. The CDR3 runs to 16 residues. The CDR3 spells CVSSLGPGVRSVTQYF. The CDR3, as DNA: TGTGTCAGCAGCTTAGGTCCAGGGGTGCGATCTGTGACCCAGTACTTC.

This clonotype has a handful of counts. J is TRBJ2-2 and V is TRBV20-1, with 12 positions matching TRBD2. V trimming: 6 bases; J trimming: 4 bases; junction bases outside the gene matches: 9. The V gene's germline CDR1 is DFQATT and CDR2 SNEGSKA (reference sequence). CDR3 size: 16 residues. The CDR3 coding sequence is TGCAGTGCCCGACAACCTAGCGGGGGGGCCACCGGGGAGCTGTTTTTT. It translates to CSARQPSGGATGELFF.

This clonotype was seen many times. This rearrangement joins TRBV7-2 to TRBJ2-7; no reliable D call. V lost 3 bases to trimming and J lost 2 bases, with 11 bases between them. From germline, CDR1 is SGHTA and CDR2 FQGNSA. The CDR3 loop spans 14 amino acids. This chain's CDR3 is CASSFYQVAYEQYF. The DNA of the CDR3 is TGTGCCAGCAGCTTTTATCAGGTAGCCTACGAGCAGTACTTC.

The table lists this clonotype with a few counts. The chain has TRBV7-9 and TRBJ1-2; D gene uncertain. Deletions cut 1 base from V and 4 bases from J, with 10 bases between. This CDR3 has 14 amino acids. Germline loops: CDR1 SEHNR, CDR2 FQNEAQ (reference sequence). The chain's CDR3 is CASSLEGPLYGYTF. The CDR3 DNA is TGTGCCAGCAGCTTAGAGGGTCCGCTCTATGGCTACACCTTC.

This chain uses TRBV6-5 with TRBJ2-5; 7 nucleotides agree with TRBD1. Germline CDR1 reads MNHEY; CDR2 reads SVGAGI. Trimming cost V 6 bases and J 5 bases; bases outside gene matches: 15. The CDR3 runs to 16 residues. CDR3 sequence: CASRPSTGVEGETQYF. CDR3 bases: TGTGCCAGCAGACCAAGTACAGGGGTTGAAGGCGAGACCCAGTACTTC.

The chain has TRBV21-1 and TRBJ2-1; no DNA check was done on the table's D call, TRBD1. TRBV21-1 is described as a pseudogene. This CDR3 comprises 18 residues. The CDR3 reads CASSSLRRKGGAHNEQFF. The CDR3 region has the DNA TGTGCCAGCAGCTCGCTGCGTCGAAAGGGGGGAGCTCACAATGAGCAGTTCTTC.

The V gene is TRBV5-5, the J gene TRBJ1-2; 11 bases are a match to TRBD1. The CDR3 runs to 17 residues. With 2 bases clipped from V and 7 bases from J, the junction kept 13 bases outside the gene matches. The germline V gene encodes CDR1 SGHKS and CDR2 YYEKEE (reference sequence). As DNA, the CDR3 is TGTGCCAGCAGCTTTCCCCGGGACAGGGGGATATCAGGTGGCTACACCTTC. Encoded protein: CASSFPRDRGISGGYTF. Full variable domain (missing parts from reference TRBV5-5 and TRBJ1-2): DAGVTQSPTHLIKTRGQQVTLRCSPISGHKSVSWYQQVLGQGPQFIFQYYEKEERGRGNFPDRFSARQFPNYSSELNVNALLLGDSALYLCASSFPRDRGISGGYTFGSGTRLTVV.

This chain links TRBV27 with TRBJ1-1, with D perhaps matching TRBD1 (6 bases). Trimming removed 6 bases from V and 4 bases from J, with 12 bases in between. This CDR3 spans 13 amino acids. Per germline, CDR1 MNHEY and CDR2 SMNVEV (reference sequence). The CDR3 sequence: CASSPNRVTEAFF. The CDR3 DNA is TGTGCCAGCAGCCCTAACAGGGTCACTGAAGCTTTCTTT.

The chain is built from TRBV7-2 and TRBJ1-2, with TRBD1 identical over 9 bases. The J segment lost 4 bases and the V segment lost 5 bases, leaving 11 bases of the junction unmatched. From germline, CDR1 is SGHTA and CDR2 FQGNSA. This CDR3 has 16 amino acids. CDR3 DNA sequence: TGTGCCAGCAGCACCAGGACAGGGGATTGGGGCTATGGCTACACCTTC. It yields the protein CASSTRTGDWGYGYTF. Based on the CDR3 plus reference TRBV7-2 and TRBJ1-2, the full variable domain is GAGVSQSPSNKVTEKGKDVELRCDPISGHTALYWYRQSLGQGLEFLIYFQGNSAPDKSGLPSDRFSAERTGGSVSTLTIQRTQQEDSAVYLCASSTRTGDWGYGYTFGSGTRLTVV.

This clonotype was detected only a few times. The chain carries TRBV12-3 or TRBV12-4 and TRBJ2-5, with 10 bases that match TRBD2. The CDR3 is made up of 14 amino acids. Unmatched junction bases numbered 6, after V lost 6 bases and J lost 5 bases. For the CDR3, the DNA is TGTGCCAGCAGCCCAAGCGGGGGGGCTGAGACCCAGTACTTC. Translation: CASSPSGGAETQYF.

In this sample, this clonotype turned up many times. The chain carries TRBV10-3 and TRBJ2-7; 7 bases fit TRBD2. From germline, CDR1 is ENHRY and CDR2 SYGVKD. Losses at the gene ends were 2 bases for V and 3 bases for J; bases not matched to a gene: 4. The CDR3 runs 14 residues. CDR3 protein: CAISETSEHYEQYF. CDR3 coding DNA: TGTGCCATCAGTGAGACTAGCGAGCACTACGAGCAGTACTTC.

The rearrangement joins TRBV19 to TRBJ2-3; unclear D gene. V lost 6 bases and J 1 base, leaving 11 bases between the germline ends. Germline V CDR1 and CDR2: LNHDA, SQIVND (reference sequence). The CDR3 has 14 residues. The CDR3 DNA sequence: TGTGCCAGTAGCTCCGCGTGGCGCACAGATACGCAGTATTTT. Translating gives CASSSAWRTDTQYF.

The chain recombines TRBV5-1 with TRBJ1-1; the D gene is possibly TRBD1 (6 bases). Germline CDR1 is SGHRS and CDR2 is YFSETQ. CDR3 length: 16 residues. The V gene lost 1 base and the J gene lost 0 bases, with 13 bases spanning the gap. CDR3 amino acids: CASSLRKGDMNTEAFF. The CDR3 nucleotides read TGCGCCAGCAGCTTGAGGAAGGGGGATATGAACACTGAAGCTTTCTTT.

This clonotype appeared many times. V and J are TRBV28 and TRBJ2-7; D ambiguous. V lost 1 base and J 6 bases, leaving 7 bases between the germline ends. This CDR3 is 12 amino acids long. Germline V lookup: CDR1 MDHEN, CDR2 SYDVKM. The CDR3 loop reads CASSLSTSEQYF. DNA of the CDR3: TGTGCCAGCAGTTTATCCACGTCCGAGCAGTACTTC.

This clonotype was detected ten times or more. The rearrangement links TRBV11-1 to TRBJ2-3; TRBD2 matches 10 bases. This CDR3 spans 15 amino acids. Germline assignment: CDR1 SGHAT and CDR2 FQDESV (reference sequence). Unmatched junction bases numbered 1, after V lost 3 bases and J lost 1 base. Here the CDR3 reads CASSFLAGGTDTQYF. The CDR3 region has the DNA TGTGCCAGCAGCTTTCTAGCGGGGGGCACAGATACGCAGTATTTT.